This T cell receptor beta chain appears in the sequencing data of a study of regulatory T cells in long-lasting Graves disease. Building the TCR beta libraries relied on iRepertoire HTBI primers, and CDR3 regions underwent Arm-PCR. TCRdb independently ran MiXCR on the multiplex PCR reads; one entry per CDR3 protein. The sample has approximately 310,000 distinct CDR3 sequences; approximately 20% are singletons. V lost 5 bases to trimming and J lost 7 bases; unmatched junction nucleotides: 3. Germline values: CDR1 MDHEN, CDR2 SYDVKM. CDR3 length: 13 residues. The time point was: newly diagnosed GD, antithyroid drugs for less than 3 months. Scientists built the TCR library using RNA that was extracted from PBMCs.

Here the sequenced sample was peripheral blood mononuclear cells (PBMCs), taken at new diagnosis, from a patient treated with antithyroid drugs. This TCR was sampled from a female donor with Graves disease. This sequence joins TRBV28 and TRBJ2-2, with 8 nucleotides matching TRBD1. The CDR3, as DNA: TGTGCCAGCAGTCTACAGGGGGACGGGGAGCTGTTTTTT. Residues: CASSLQGDGELFF.